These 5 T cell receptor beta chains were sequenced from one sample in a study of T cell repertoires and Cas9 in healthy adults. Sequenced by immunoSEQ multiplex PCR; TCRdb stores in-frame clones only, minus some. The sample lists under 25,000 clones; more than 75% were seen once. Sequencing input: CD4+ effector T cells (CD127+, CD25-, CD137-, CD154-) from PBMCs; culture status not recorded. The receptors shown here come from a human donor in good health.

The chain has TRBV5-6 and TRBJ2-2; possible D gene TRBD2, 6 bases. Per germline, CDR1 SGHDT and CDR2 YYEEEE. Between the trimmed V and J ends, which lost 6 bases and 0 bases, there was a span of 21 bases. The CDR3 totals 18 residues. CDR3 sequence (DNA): TGTGCCAGCATCCCGAGTTGGGGGGACCCTGCGAACACCGGGGAGCTGTTTTTT. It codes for CASIPSWGDPANTGELFF.

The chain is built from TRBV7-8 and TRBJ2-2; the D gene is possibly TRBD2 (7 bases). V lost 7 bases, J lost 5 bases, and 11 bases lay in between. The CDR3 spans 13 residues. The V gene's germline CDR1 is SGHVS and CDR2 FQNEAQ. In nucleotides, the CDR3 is TGTGCCAGCAAGGGGGGGACGACCGGGGAGCTGTTTTTT. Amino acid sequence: CASKGGTTGELFF.

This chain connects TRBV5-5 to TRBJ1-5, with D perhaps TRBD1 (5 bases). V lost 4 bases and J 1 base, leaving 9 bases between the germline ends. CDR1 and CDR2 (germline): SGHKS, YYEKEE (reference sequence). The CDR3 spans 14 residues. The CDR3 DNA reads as TGTGCCAGCAGCCGGGACGGCAGCAATCAGCCCCAGCATTTT. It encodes CASSRDGSNQPQHF. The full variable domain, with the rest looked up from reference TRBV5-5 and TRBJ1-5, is DAGVTQSPTHLIKTRGQQVTLRCSPISGHKSVSWYQQVLGQGPQFIFQYYEKEERGRGNFPDRFSARQFPNYSSELNVNALLLGDSALYLCASSRDGSNQPQHFGDGTRLSIL.

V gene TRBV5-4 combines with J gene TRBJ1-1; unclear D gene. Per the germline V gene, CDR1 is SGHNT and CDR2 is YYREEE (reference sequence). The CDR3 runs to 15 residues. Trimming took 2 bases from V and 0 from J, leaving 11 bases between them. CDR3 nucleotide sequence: TGTGCCAGCAGCTTACCGGGCAGAATGAACACTGAAGCTTTCTTT. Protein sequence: CASSLPGRMNTEAFF. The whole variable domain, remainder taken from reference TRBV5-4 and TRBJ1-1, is ETGVTQSPTHLIKTRGQQVTLRCSSQSGHNTVSWYQQALGQGPQFIFQYYREEENGRGNFPPRFSGLQFPNYSSELNVNALELDDSALYLCASSLPGRMNTEAFFGQGTRLTVV.

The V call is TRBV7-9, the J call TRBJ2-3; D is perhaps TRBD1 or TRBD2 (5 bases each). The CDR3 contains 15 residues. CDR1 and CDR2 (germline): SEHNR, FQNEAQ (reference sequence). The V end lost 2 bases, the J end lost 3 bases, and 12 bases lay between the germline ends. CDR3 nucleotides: TGTGCCAGCAGCTTATGGGGGTCGGGGACAGATACGCAGTATTTT. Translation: CASSLWGSGTDTQYF.